These 18 T cell receptor beta chains originate from one sample sequenced in a study of memory CD4+ T cells and cytomegalovirus serostatus. The sort gate was single viable CD3+CD4+CD8-CD45RO+ cells for memory CD4+ T cells. TCRdb's table, derived via immunoSEQ multiplex PCR, lists solely in-frame clones and lacks some. This table holds tens of thousands of clones, roughly three quarters found once. Sequences were obtained from memory CD4+ T cells from blood. These receptors were obtained from an adult in good health and CMV-seropositive.

Only a few counts were recorded for this clone. The CDR3 nucleotides read TGTGCCTGGAGTGGGATACAGAACACTGAAGCTTTCTTT. Its translation: CAWSGIQNTEAFF. V is TRBV30 and J is TRBJ1-1, with no clear D. The CDR3 contains 13 residues. From germline, CDR1 is GTSNPN and CDR2 SVGIG (reference sequence). V was clipped by 1 base and J by 1 base, with 7 bases between them.

In nucleotides, the CDR3 is TGTGCCAGCAGCGGTCTCCGATGGGGGGCTGAGCAGTTCTTC. Protein: CASSGLRWGAEQFF. This rearrangement joins TRBV7-2 to TRBJ2-1, with D possibly called TRBD1 or TRBD2 (6 bases each). The length of the CDR3 is 14 residues. Germline CDR1 reads SGHTA; CDR2 reads FQGNSA. Trimming removed 5 bases from V and 9 bases from J, with 17 bases in between. Full variable domain (rest looked up from reference TRBV7-2 and TRBJ2-1): GAGVSQSPSNKVTEKGKDVELRCDPISGHTALYWYRQSLGQGLEFLIYFQGNSAPDKSGLPSDRFSAERTGGSVSTLTIQRTQQEDSAVYLCASSGLRWGAEQFFGPGTRLTVL.

This clone has more than one count but fewer than ten. The chain couples TRBV25-1 to TRBJ2-2; 8 bases map to TRBD2. V shed 6 bases, J shed 3 bases, and the junction held 6 bases outside the gene matches. CDR1 and CDR2 from the germline V gene are MGHDK and SYGVNS. The CDR3 sequence is 15 residues long. CDR3 coding DNA: TGTGCCAGCAGGGGCGGGGGGTCCTACACCGGGGAGCTGTTTTTT. Amino acid sequence: CASRGGGSYTGELFF.

Here the CDR3 DNA reads TGTGCCTGGGGGGTCAATCAGCCCCAGCATTTT. Translation gives CAWGVNQPQHF. The chain couples TRBV30 to TRBJ1-5; the D is unclear. Trimming took off 5 bases at V and 3 bases at J, with 5 bases between the two ends. In germline, CDR1 is GTSNPN, CDR2 SVGIG (reference sequence). The CDR3 length is 11 residues.

This rearrangement joins TRBV6-1 to TRBJ2-3; a weak D match, TRBD2 (5 bases). Germline V gene sequence: CDR1 MNHNS, CDR2 SASEGT. The CDR3 sequence is 13 residues long. V dropped 4 bases and J dropped 3 bases, with 8 bases sitting between them. The CDR3 bases are TGTGCCAGCAGTGCACTAGGTACAGATACGCAGTATTTT. Amino acid sequence: CASSALGTDTQYF.

This clone was observed a few times. V is TRBV6-1 and J is TRBJ2-2, with 10 bases fitting TRBD2. The CDR3 runs to 14 residues. The J segment lost 6 bases and the V segment lost 9 bases, leaving 7 bases of the junction unmatched. Germline CDR1 and CDR2: MNHNS and SASEGT. For the CDR3, the DNA is TGTGCCAGTGAGCGGGGGGGCCAGTCCGGGGAGCTGTTTTTT. It is translated as CASERGGQSGELFF.

The J gene is TRBJ1-1, the V gene TRBV30; weak D call: TRBD1 (6 bases). The CDR3 loop spans 14 amino acids. V gave up 4 bases and J gave up 5 bases, with 17 bases separating them. Germline values: CDR1 GTSNPN, CDR2 SVGIG (reference sequence). Written as DNA, the CDR3 is TGTGCCTGGACGCGGCCCGGGACAAGAACTGAAGCTTTCTTT. Translating it yields CAWTRPGTRTEAFF. The variable domain in full, with the rest retrieved from reference TRBV30 and TRBJ1-1, is SQTIHQWPATLVQPVGSPLSLECTVEGTSNPNLYWYRQAAGRGLQLLFYSVGIGQISSEVPQNLSASRPQDRQFILSSKKLLLSDSGFYLCAWTRPGTRTEAFFGQGTRLTVV.

This chain links TRBV5-4 with TRBJ2-5; TRBD1 agrees at 7 bases. The germline V gene has CDR1 SGHNT and CDR2 YYREEE (reference sequence). Losses at the gene ends were 1 base for V and 9 bases for J; bases not matched to a gene: 9. The CDR3 is 14 amino acids. The CDR3 protein is CASSLPDRLAAQYF. The CDR3, as DNA: TGTGCCAGCAGCTTGCCGGACAGGCTCGCGGCCCAGTACTTC.

The chain links TRBV14 to TRBJ1-3; no clear D. Germline assignment: CDR1 SGHDN and CDR2 FVKESK. The V end lost 0 bases, the J end lost 0 bases, and 12 bases lay between the germline ends. The CDR3 consists of 17 residues. The CDR3 reads CASSQEKALISGNTIYF. CDR3 DNA: TGTGCCAGCAGCCAAGAGAAAGCGCTTATCTCTGGAAACACCATATATTTT.

The rearrangement uses TRBV7-2 and TRBJ2-1; D uncertain. With 1 base removed from V and 6 bases from J, the gap between germline ends came to 10 bases. Germline assignment: CDR1 SGHTA and CDR2 FQGNSA. This CDR3 contains 14 residues. This chain's CDR3 is CASSLERARNEQFF. Written as DNA, the CDR3 is TGTGCCAGCAGCTTAGAGAGAGCCCGCAATGAGCAGTTCTTC. Full variable domain (remainder filled in from reference TRBV7-2 and TRBJ2-1): GAGVSQSPSNKVTEKGKDVELRCDPISGHTALYWYRQSLGQGLEFLIYFQGNSAPDKSGLPSDRFSAERTGGSVSTLTIQRTQQEDSAVYLCASSLERARNEQFFGPGTRLTVL.

This chain connects TRBV5-1 to TRBJ2-6; no firm D call. This CDR3 spans 16 amino acids. Germline lookup yields CDR1 SGHRS and CDR2 YFSETQ. Trimming took 4 bases from V and 1 from J, leaving 12 bases between them. The CDR3 sequence is CASSPLGTSGANVLTF. In nucleotides, the CDR3 is TGCGCCAGCAGCCCGCTAGGAACATCTGGGGCCAACGTCCTGACTTTC. Based on the CDR3 plus reference TRBV5-1 and TRBJ2-6, the full variable domain is KAGVTQTPRYLIKTRGQQVTLSCSPISGHRSVSWYQQTPGQGLQFLFEYFSETQRNKGNFPGRFSGRQFSNSRSEMNVSTLELGDSALYLCASSPLGTSGANVLTFGAGSRLTVL.

This chain links TRBV30 with TRBJ1-1, with D perhaps TRBD1 (5 bases). CDR1 is GTSNPN and CDR2 is SVGIG in the germline V gene (reference sequence). V lost 3 bases and J 11 bases, leaving 22 bases between the germline ends. The CDR3 spans 14 residues. The CDR3 region has the DNA TGTGCCTGGAGCGTAAAAGGGGCCCCTAGGAGTGCTTTCTTT. Translating it yields CAWSVKGAPRSAFF.

The rearrangement links TRBV7-2 to TRBJ2-7; no clear D gene. V lost 5 bases and J 4 bases, leaving 15 bases between the germline ends. The CDR3 is 14 residues long. Per germline, CDR1 SGHTA and CDR2 FQGNSA. CDR3 DNA sequence: TGTGCCAGCAGCCAATCCCGGAGTACATACGAGCAGTACTTC. The encoded protein is CASSQSRSTYEQYF.

V and J are TRBV19 and TRBJ1-1; 7 positions agree with TRBD1. With V trimmed by 5 bases and J by 6 bases, 9 bases remained unmatched. CDR3 size: 14 residues. Germline CDR1 and CDR2: LNHDA and SQIVND (reference sequence). CDR3 region: CASSLRQGVAEAFF. For the CDR3, the DNA is TGTGCCAGTAGTCTCCGACAGGGCGTCGCTGAAGCTTTCTTT.

CDR3 sequence reads: CASSNRDYTDTQYF. CDR3 bases: TGTGCCAGCAGCAACCGGGACTACACAGATACGCAGTATTTT. The chain has TRBV11-2 and TRBJ2-3, with 7 bases identical to TRBD2. The CDR3 consists of 14 residues. The trim removed 5 bases at V and 2 bases at J, leaving 4 bases unmatched. Germline V gene lookup returns CDR1 SGHAT and CDR2 FQNNGV.

The V call is TRBV6-1, the J call TRBJ2-1, with 11 bases aligning to TRBD1. V was pared by 8 bases and J by 7 bases, with 7 bases of the junction left unmatched. This CDR3 is built from 14 residues. Germline CDR1 is MNHNS and CDR2 is SASEGT. The DNA of the CDR3 is TGTGCCAGCCTGGACAGGGGGCGCATGAATGAGCAGTTCTTC. It translates to CASLDRGRMNEQFF.

V is TRBV15 and J is TRBJ2-5; 7 bases fit TRBD1. Losses at the gene ends were 4 bases for V and 7 bases for J; bases not matched to a gene: 6. The germline V gene encodes CDR1 LNHNV and CDR2 YYDKDF (reference sequence). The CDR3 contains 13 residues. The CDR3 here is CATSIVGQPTQYF. CDR3 DNA sequence: TGTGCCACCAGCATCGTGGGACAGCCGACCCAGTACTTC.

The chain combines TRBV6-6 with TRBJ2-2; TRBD1 matches at 10 bases. V was pared by 5 bases and J by 0 bases, with 0 bases of the junction left unmatched. CDR1 is MNHNY, CDR2 SVGAGI, per germline (reference sequence). This CDR3 has 15 residues. CDR3 sequence reads: CASSGQGANTGELFF. In DNA, the CDR3 is TGTGCCAGCAGTGGACAGGGGGCGAACACCGGGGAGCTGTTTTTT.